This passage covers 30 T cell receptor beta chains from one sample sequenced in a study of early T cells in non-severe SARS-CoV-2 infection (dated by TCRdb to the early 2020s). The protocol used for the library was 5' RACE. Sequenced using a NextSeq 500. TCRdb itself trimmed the public reads at Q25 with fastp, ran MiXCR and retained productive beta chains. Under each unique CDR3 protein, matching rows form one entry showing the most common genes and DNA. The sample has fewer than 95,000 distinct CDR3 sequences on record, around 16% of them singletons. The ten largest clones capture 5.1% of the sample. This specimen consisted of whole blood, obtained at baseline. These receptors all come from an adult who was a healthcare worker with PCR-confirmed SARS-CoV-2 infection or an uninfected control (not recorded which).

Only a few counts were recorded for this clonotype. This rearrangement joins TRBV12-3 or TRBV12-4 to TRBJ2-4; D is undetermined. The CDR3 is 14 residues long. Trimming took 6 bases from V and 6 from J, leaving 15 bases between them. The CDR3 nucleotides are TGTGCCAGCAGCCCATCGGGCCTGGGAAACATTCAGTACTTC. Translating gives CASSPSGLGNIQYF.

The chain has TRBV28 and TRBJ2-5; D is possibly TRBD1 (6 bases). The CDR3 has 13 residues. Trimming cost V 7 bases and J 2 bases, with 11 bases left between them. The germline gives CDR1 MDHEN, CDR2 SYDVKM. CDR3: CASNRDGQETQYF. The CDR3 nucleotides are TGTGCCAGCAACAGGGATGGGCAAGAGACCCAGTACTTC. The full variable domain, completed using reference TRBV28 and TRBJ2-5, is DVKVTQSSRYLVKRTGEKVFLECVQDMDHENMFWYRQDPGLGLRLIYFSYDVKMKEKGDIPEGYSVSREKKERFSLILESASTNQTSMYLCASNRDGQETQYFGPGTRLLVL.

V and J are TRBV3-1 and TRBJ1-1; 9 positions match TRBD1. Germline V gene lookup returns CDR1 LGHDT and CDR2 YNNKEL (reference sequence). The length of the CDR3 is 19 residues. V trimming: 1 base; J trimming: 3 bases; junction bases outside the gene matches: 15. This chain's CDR3 is CASSQVVSKDRGLYTEAFF. Written as DNA, the CDR3 is TGTGCCAGCAGCCAAGTAGTTTCCAAGGACAGGGGACTTTACACTGAAGCTTTCTTT.

The rearrangement joins TRBV10-3 to TRBJ2-7; 7 nucleotides match TRBD1. Germline values: CDR1 ENHRY, CDR2 SYGVKD. V lost 3 bases, J lost 3 bases, and 5 bases stayed unmatched. The CDR3 extends over 14 amino acids. CDR3 loop: CAISEGQGVYEQYF. DNA of the CDR3: TGTGCCATCAGTGAAGGGCAGGGGGTCTACGAGCAGTACTTC.

This clonotype was detected a few times. V usage is TRBV27 and J usage is TRBJ2-3; 10 bases match TRBD2. The V gene's germline CDR1 is MNHEY and CDR2 SMNVEV (reference sequence). This CDR3 spans 15 amino acids. Trimming at V came to 3 bases and at J to 5 bases, leaving 5 bases not matched to a gene. DNA of the CDR3: TGTGCCAGCAGTTTTTCAGCGGGAGGGCGAGATACGCAGTATTTT. It is translated as CASSFSAGGRDTQYF.

This clonotype appeared many times. The chain carries TRBV5-1 and TRBJ2-1, with D uncertain. The CDR3 is 14 amino acids. Per the germline V gene, CDR1 is SGHRS and CDR2 is YFSETQ. V was shortened by 4 bases and J by 0 bases, with 8 bases between the two germline ends. CDR3 coding DNA: TGCGCCAGCAGCACAAAGTCCTCCTACAATGAGCAGTTCTTC. Its protein is CASSTKSSYNEQFF.

The chain links TRBV3-1 to TRBJ2-2, with D tentatively TRBD2 (6 bases). CDR1 and CDR2 from the germline V gene are LGHDT and YNNKEL (reference sequence). Trimming took off 3 bases at V and 0 bases at J, with 11 bases between the two ends. The CDR3 is 16 amino acids. The DNA of the CDR3 is TGTGCCAGCAGCCAGGCGGGAAGAGCGAACACCGGGGAGCTGTTTTTT. This encodes CASSQAGRANTGELFF.

This clonotype came up a few times. The gene calls are TRBV21-1 and TRBJ2-5; the table's TRBD1 call for D was not verified on the DNA. TRBV21-1 is classified as a pseudogene. The CDR3 runs to 15 residues. CDR3 sequence reads: CASSARDPAMETQYF. The CDR3 DNA is TGTGCCAGCAGCGCCCGGGACCCGGCTATGGAGACCCAGTACTTC.

In this sample, this clonotype turned up a few times. The genes are TRBV7-2 and TRBJ1-4, with TRBD1 as a possible D gene (5 bases). Between the trimmed V and J ends, which lost 2 bases and 4 bases, there was a span of 11 bases. Looked up from germline, CDR1 is SGHTA and CDR2 is FQGNSA. The CDR3 is made up of 15 amino acids. CDR3 amino acids: CASSLLGGINEKLFF. In DNA form, the CDR3 reads TGTGCCAGCAGCTTACTGGGGGGAATTAATGAAAAACTGTTTTTT.

This clonotype was detected many times. The chain links TRBV28 to TRBJ1-4; D is unresolved. The CDR3 is 13 residues long. Trimming left V 3 bases short and J 8 bases short, with 10 bases between. Germline V gene lookup returns CDR1 MDHEN and CDR2 SYDVKM. The CDR3 DNA reads as TGTGCCAGCAGTTTGGGCCTACGCGAAAAACTGTTTTTT. Translation: CASSLGLREKLFF.

This clonotype was counted a few times. This chain uses TRBV5-5 with TRBJ1-5; D remains unclear. This CDR3 contains 15 residues. CDR1 and CDR2 (germline): SGHKS, YYEKEE (reference sequence). Trimming took 2 bases from V and 0 from J, leaving 9 bases between them. The CDR3 here is CASSFDPDSNQPQHF. CDR3 bases: TGTGCCAGCAGCTTCGATCCAGATAGCAATCAGCCCCAGCATTTT.

The chain is built from TRBV20-1 and TRBJ2-1, with 12 nucleotides matching TRBD2. CDR3 length: 14 residues. Germline V gene data show CDR1 as DFQATT and CDR2 as SNEGSKA (reference sequence). V shed 3 bases and J 10 bases; nucleotides not matched to a gene: 7. In DNA, the CDR3 is TGCAGTGCTAGCCGGACTAGCGGGACGCACGAGCAGTTCTTC. Protein: CSASRTSGTHEQFF.

The table lists this clonotype with a few counts. The chain joins TRBV7-6 to TRBJ1-1, with D perhaps matching TRBD1 (5 bases). This CDR3 comprises 14 residues. V shed 0 bases and J shed 4 bases, with 9 bases lying between them. Germline V gene lookup returns CDR1 SGHVS and CDR2 FNYEAQ. CDR3 amino acids: CASSLAGGSTEAFF. In DNA form, the CDR3 reads TGTGCCAGCAGCTTAGCGGGGGGTAGCACTGAAGCTTTCTTT.

This clonotype came up a few times. V is TRBV7-2 and J is TRBJ1-4; D possibly corresponds to TRBD1 (5 bases). CDR3 length: 18 residues. Trimming removed 2 bases from V and 0 bases from J, with 16 bases in between. Germline V CDR1 and CDR2: SGHTA, FQGNSA. The CDR3 nucleotides read TGTGCCAGCAGCTTACTTATAAGGGGAGGCGCAACTAATGAAAAACTGTTTTTT. Its translation: CASSLLIRGGATNEKLFF.

This clonotype turned up a few times. The rearrangement joins TRBV20-1 to TRBJ2-4, with D perhaps matching TRBD1 (5 bases). Germline V lookup: CDR1 DFQATT, CDR2 SNEGSKA (reference sequence). The CDR3 consists of 12 residues. The germline V and J ends were trimmed by 3 bases and 5 bases, with 8 bases remaining between them. This CDR3 is CSARAQENIQYF. CDR3 nucleotides: TGCAGTGCTAGGGCACAGGAAAACATTCAGTACTTC.

Turning to this clonotype: One end of the junction varies from germline; a read error may be responsible. The chain has TRBV6-1 and TRBJ1-5; TRBD1 agrees at 9 bases. The germline CDR1 and CDR2 sequences are MNHNS and SASEGT. The CDR3 is 14 residues long. In DNA, the CDR3 is TGTGCCAGCAGTGGGGGAACCCGGGACAGGGACTGCAAGTTT. Translating gives CASSGGTRDRDCKF.

The rearrangement links TRBV2 to TRBJ2-1; D is unresolved. Between the trimmed V and J ends, which lost 7 bases and 4 bases, there was a span of 14 bases. Germline V gene sequence: CDR1 SNHLY, CDR2 FYNNEI. This CDR3 contains 14 residues. Here the CDR3 DNA reads TGTGCCAGCATGGCCGGCGGCCCTTACAATGAGCAGTTCTTC. Translation: CASMAGGPYNEQFF.

This chain joins TRBV4-1 and TRBJ2-6; D gene ambiguous. This CDR3 has 15 amino acids. Trimming pared 1 base from V and 0 bases from J, leaving 4 bases between. Germline assignment: CDR1 MGHRA and CDR2 YSYEKL. CDR3 nucleotides: TGCGCCAGCAGCCAAGTAACCTCTGGGGCCAACGTCCTGACTTTC. Translation: CASSQVTSGANVLTF.

This clonotype was counted between two and nine times. The chain is built from TRBV3-1 and TRBJ2-3, with D possibly being TRBD2 (6 bases). Trimming pared 4 bases from V and 1 base from J, leaving 15 bases between. The CDR3 runs to 16 residues. Germline CDR1 reads LGHDT; CDR2 reads YNNKEL (reference sequence). The CDR3 nucleotides read TGTGCCAGCAGCCGAGGGAAGCGGGTACGCACAGATACGCAGTATTTT. Protein: CASSRGKRVRTDTQYF.

The CDR3 DNA follows: TGCAGTACATTCGGACTCGTCAACCCCTACGAGCAGTACTTC. The encoded protein is CSTFGLVNPYEQYF. V usage is TRBV20-1 and J usage is TRBJ2-7; D might be TRBD2 (5 bases). Trimming removed 8 bases at V and 2 bases at J, with 19 bases between. The germline CDR1 and CDR2 sequences are DFQATT and SNEGSKA (reference sequence). The CDR3 has 14 amino acids.

As concerns this clonotype: This clone may be a read error of a much larger clone one base away. The chain recombines TRBV5-4 with TRBJ1-1; a weak D match, TRBD1 (6 bases). The CDR3 covers 14 residues. Germline CDR1 and CDR2: SGHNT and YYREEE (reference sequence). V was pared by 4 bases and J by 0 bases, with 10 bases between. The CDR3 coding sequence is TGTGCCAGCAGCCGAACAGGGATGAACACTGAAGCTTTCTTT. Its translation is CASSRTGMNTEAFF.

Concerning this clonotype: Germline is not matched at one junction end, which may reflect a read error. This CDR3 reads CASSLTGVEKFF. Written as DNA, the CDR3 is TGTGCCAGCAGCCTCACAGGAGTTGAGAAGTTCTTC. This sequence joins TRBV7-9 and TRBJ2-1; the D gene is possibly TRBD1 (5 bases). Germline values: CDR1 SEHNR, CDR2 FQNEAQ (reference sequence). The CDR3 loop spans 12 amino acids.

V is TRBV5-8 and J is TRBJ2-1; no clear D gene. V was cut by 7 bases and J by 11 bases, with 25 bases left in between. CDR3 length equals 15 residues. In germline, CDR1 is SGHTS, CDR2 YDEGEE. The CDR3 bases are TGTGCCAGCGGTTCTCGTACGACGGGCTCTCTGAAGCAGTTCTTC. Protein: CASGSRTTGSLKQFF.

This clonotype was counted a few times. The chain recombines TRBV6-2 or TRBV6-3 with TRBJ2-2, with 9 bases that match TRBD1. V lost 5 bases and J lost 3; bases outside the gene matches: 7. CDR1 and CDR2 from the germline V gene are MNHEY and SVGEGT. This CDR3 contains 16 residues. The CDR3 bases are TGTGCCAGCAGTGAGCCGGGACAGGGCCACACCGGGGAGCTGTTTTTT. Protein: CASSEPGQGHTGELFF.

The chain is built from TRBV7-2 and TRBJ2-7, with 10 bases fitting TRBD1. In germline, CDR1 is SGHTA, CDR2 FQGNSA. CDR3 length: 14 amino acids. V trimming: 6 bases; J trimming: 3 bases; junction bases outside the gene matches: 5. The CDR3 spells CASRPGTGDYEQYF. In nucleotides, the CDR3 is TGTGCCAGCAGGCCCGGGACAGGGGACTACGAGCAGTACTTC. The full variable domain, in which reference TRBV7-2 and TRBJ2-7 provide the parts outside the CDR3, is GAGVSQSPSNKVTEKGKDVELRCDPISGHTALYWYRQSLGQGLEFLIYFQGNSAPDKSGLPSDRFSAERTGGSVSTLTIQRTQQEDSAVYLCASRPGTGDYEQYFGPGTRLTVT.

This clonotype was counted only a few times. This chain links TRBV10-1 with TRBJ1-6, with 9 nucleotides matching TRBD1. The CDR3 has 16 residues. The ends lost 4 bases at V and 5 bases at J; junction bases unmatched: 6. The germline CDR1 and CDR2 sequences are WNHNN and SYGVQD (reference sequence). The CDR3 DNA sequence: TGCGCCAGCAGTGTGGGACAGGGCCTAGATAATTCACCCCTCCACTTT. Its protein product is CASSVGQGLDNSPLHF.

The chain employs TRBV6-6 and TRBJ2-2; D is unresolved. Germline CDR1 reads MNHNY; CDR2 reads SVGAGI (reference sequence). Trimming removed 1 base at V and 4 bases at J, with 10 bases between. The CDR3 has 15 residues. CDR3 nucleotides: TGTGCCAGCAGTTACTTCGAGGCCCCCACCGGGGAGCTGTTTTTT. Amino acids: CASSYFEAPTGELFF.

There are many counts of this clonotype. The chain combines TRBV19 with TRBJ2-1; D unresolved. V lost 3 bases, J lost 0 bases, and 9 bases lay in between. The CDR3 totals 15 residues. Germline V gene data show CDR1 as LNHDA and CDR2 as SQIVND (reference sequence). The CDR3 loop reads CASSIEVSSYNEQFF. The CDR3 DNA reads TGTGCCAGTAGTATCGAAGTTTCCTCCTACAATGAGCAGTTCTTC.

The rearrangement uses TRBV27 and TRBJ1-5; D is unresolved. This CDR3 region has 12 residues. Trimming stripped 1 base from V and 6 bases from J, with 4 bases between. Per germline, CDR1 MNHEY and CDR2 SMNVEV (reference sequence). This CDR3 reads CASSLLGQPQHF. As DNA, the CDR3 is TGTGCCAGCAGTTTATTGGGTCAGCCCCAGCATTTT.

This clonotype was observed at least ten times. The V gene is TRBV28, the J gene TRBJ2-3; 10 nucleotides line up with TRBD1. Germline V gene lookup returns CDR1 MDHEN and CDR2 SYDVKM. The CDR3 contains 16 residues. V shed 6 bases, J shed 2 bases, and the junction held 8 bases outside the gene matches. The CDR3: CASSPTGTGVTDTQYF. Here the CDR3 DNA reads TGTGCCAGCAGCCCGACGGGGACAGGGGTCACAGATACGCAGTATTTT.